The 24 T cell receptor beta chains reported below all come from one sample, sequenced in a study of PD-1 blockade in classical Hodgkin lymphoma. Time point specified: cycle 4 day 1 (C4D1), after 5 to 7 weeks of nivolumab. In every patient, relapse followed autologous stem cell transplantation, while exposure to brentuximab vedotin differed. The repertoire was sequenced with immunoSEQ multiplex PCR; TCRdb's copy has only in-frame clones and lacks some. The top ten hold 1.5% to 2.5% of the sample, which has 96,000 or so clones, about 92% seen once. The source was peripheral blood mononuclear cells (PBMCs), collected before the fourth cycle of nivolumab. The receptors were gathered from a human donor with classical Hodgkin lymphoma.

CDR3 sequence: CATSRDLPNSLPDPGSTEAFF. CDR3 DNA sequence: TGTGCCACCAGCAGAGATCTCCCGAATTCGCTACCCGACCCGGGGAGCACTGAAGCTTTCTTT. The chain combines TRBV15 with TRBJ1-1; no clear D gene. Germline V gives CDR1 LNHNV, CDR2 YYDKDF (reference sequence). The CDR3 totals 21 residues. V lost 0 bases, J lost 4 bases, and 30 bases lay in between.

The rearrangement uses TRBV5-4 and TRBJ2-3; D uncertain. Trimming cost V 4 bases and J 0 bases, with 12 bases left between them. This CDR3 has 15 amino acids. CDR1 and CDR2 from the germline V gene are SGHNT and YYREEE (reference sequence). The CDR3: CASSSTGFSTDTQYF. Written as DNA, the CDR3 is TGTGCCAGCAGCAGTACGGGCTTTAGCACAGATACGCAGTATTTT.

This sequence joins TRBV27 and TRBJ2-2; 10 bases line up with TRBD1. The V and J ends lost 6 bases and 7 bases, in that order; junction bases with no gene match: 8. CDR3 length: 15 residues. CDR1 is MNHEY, CDR2 SMNVEV, per germline (reference sequence). The CDR3: CASRGGQGYYGELFF. Here the CDR3 DNA reads TGTGCCAGCAGGGGGGGACAGGGGTATTACGGGGAGCTGTTTTTT.

The chain recombines TRBV10-1 with TRBJ2-2; no definite D call. CDR3 length equals 14 residues. V gave up 5 bases and J gave up 1 base, with 8 bases separating them. The germline V gene has CDR1 WNHNN and CDR2 SYGVQD (reference sequence). DNA for the CDR3: TGCGCCAGCAGTTGGGCCTTGAACACCGGGGAGCTGTTTTTT. Residues: CASSWALNTGELFF.

This chain connects TRBV19 to TRBJ1-5; tentative D call: TRBD1 (6 bases). V gave up 5 bases and J gave up 1 base, with 9 bases separating them. The CDR3 has 14 amino acids. Germline V gives CDR1 LNHDA, CDR2 SQIVND (reference sequence). DNA of the CDR3: TGTGCCAGTAGTGTTCAGGGGAGCAATCAGCCCCAGCATTTT. As protein: CASSVQGSNQPQHF. Using reference TRBV19 and TRBJ1-5 for the parts outside the CDR3, the full variable domain is DGGITQSPKYLFRKEGQNVTLSCEQNLNHDAMYWYRQDPGQGLRLIYYSQIVNDFQKGDIAEGYSVSREKKESFPLTVTSAQKNPTAFYLCASSVQGSNQPQHFGDGTRLSIL.

The chain recombines TRBV5-4 with TRBJ2-5; no clear D gene. Germline V gives CDR1 SGHNT, CDR2 YYREEE (reference sequence). The V gene lost 0 bases and the J gene lost 4 bases, with 4 bases spanning the gap. CDR3 length: 12 residues. CDR3 DNA: TGTGCCAGCAGCTTGGTTTCAGAGACCCAGTACTTC. This sequence encodes CASSLVSETQYF. The entire variable domain, with the rest obtained from reference TRBV5-4 and TRBJ2-5, is as follows: ETGVTQSPTHLIKTRGQQVTLRCSSQSGHNTVSWYQQALGQGPQFIFQYYREEENGRGNFPPRFSGLQFPNYSSELNVNALELDDSALYLCASSLVSETQYFGPGTRLLVL.

This rearrangement joins TRBV5-1 to TRBJ1-1; D remains ambiguous. In germline, CDR1 is SGHRS, CDR2 YFSETQ. This CDR3 has 13 residues. Between the trimmed V and J ends, which lost 1 base and 1 base, there was a span of 5 bases. For the CDR3, the DNA is TGCGCCAGCAGCTTGTGGACGAACACTGAAGCTTTCTTT. The encoded protein is CASSLWTNTEAFF.

The chain joins TRBV5-1 to TRBJ2-3, with unresolved D. V lost 3 bases and J lost 0, with 14 bases in between. Germline V gene lookup returns CDR1 SGHRS and CDR2 YFSETQ. CDR3 length: 16 residues. The CDR3 sequence is CASSYPFRISTDTQYF. In DNA form, the CDR3 reads TGCGCCAGCAGCTACCCCTTTCGGATAAGCACAGATACGCAGTATTTT. Full variable domain (missing parts from reference TRBV5-1 and TRBJ2-3): KAGVTQTPRYLIKTRGQQVTLSCSPISGHRSVSWYQQTPGQGLQFLFEYFSETQRNKGNFPGRFSGRQFSNSRSEMNVSTLELGDSALYLCASSYPFRISTDTQYFGPGTRLTVL.

The chain combines TRBV7-8 with TRBJ2-5; D possibly corresponds to TRBD1 (5 bases). This CDR3 is built from 12 residues. Trimming removed 7 bases from V and 5 bases from J, with 11 bases in between. Germline V gene data show CDR1 as SGHVS and CDR2 as FQNEAQ. CDR3 protein: CASNVHRETQYF. The CDR3 nucleotides read TGTGCCAGCAACGTCCACAGGGAGACCCAGTACTTC.

This chain links TRBV30 with TRBJ2-3; D assignment may be TRBD1 or TRBD2 (5 bases each). The CDR3 is 13 amino acids. CDR1 and CDR2 from the germline V gene are GTSNPN and SVGIG (reference sequence). V was pared by 3 bases and J by 6 bases, with 13 bases between. The CDR3: CAWRGGGTDTQYF. DNA for the CDR3: TGTGCCTGGAGAGGTGGGGGAACTGATACGCAGTATTTT.

This chain uses TRBV4-1 with TRBJ2-5, with a tentative D call TRBD2 (6 bases). Germline CDR1 is MGHRA and CDR2 is YSYEKL. Trimming cost V 0 bases and J 2 bases, with 16 bases left between them. CDR3 length equals 17 residues. The CDR3 DNA is TGCGCCAGCAGCCAAGAGCCTATGGGGGGTGGGCAAGAGACCCAGTACTTC. Its translation is CASSQEPMGGGQETQYF.

This chain connects TRBV5-1 to TRBJ2-2; no firm D call. V was cut by 4 bases and J by 4 bases, with 11 bases left in between. The CDR3 is made up of 14 amino acids. Per the germline V gene, CDR1 is SGHRS and CDR2 is YFSETQ. CDR3 region: CASSPGRSTGELFF. In DNA, the CDR3 is TGCGCCAGCAGCCCCGGTCGGTCCACCGGGGAGCTGTTTTTT.

The rearrangement links TRBV5-1 to TRBJ1-2, with D perhaps matching TRBD1 (5 bases). V lost 7 bases and J 5 bases, leaving 21 bases between the germline ends. The V gene's germline CDR1 is SGHRS and CDR2 YFSETQ. The length of the CDR3 is 15 residues. The CDR3 loop reads CASGGEPGKQYGYTF. DNA of the CDR3: TGCGCCAGCGGGGGGGAGCCAGGGAAGCAGTATGGCTACACCTTC.

Details on this clone: At one boundary the junction diverges from the germline segment, which might be a read error. The chain employs TRBV7-7 and TRBJ2-5, with 10 positions matching TRBD1. The CDR3 extends over 15 amino acids. Germline lookup yields CDR1 SSHAT and CDR2 FNYEAQ (reference sequence). The CDR3 region is CASSRGDRGAETQYF. CDR3 nucleotides: TGTGCTAGCAGCAGGGGGGACAGGGGTGCGGAGACCCAGTACTTC.

V gene TRBV4-1 combines with J gene TRBJ2-7; D gene ambiguous. CDR3 size: 12 residues. Trimming removed 0 bases from V and 10 bases from J, with 10 bases in between. Germline V CDR1 and CDR2: MGHRA, YSYEKL. For the CDR3, the DNA is TGCGCCAGCAGCCAAGATCCTTGGGATCAGTACTTC. Its translation: CASSQDPWDQYF.

V gene TRBV7-8 combines with J gene TRBJ1-4, with D unclear. V lost 3 bases to trimming and J lost 7 bases, with 9 bases between them. Germline-derived CDR1 and CDR2 are SGHVS and FQNEAQ. The CDR3 has 13 amino acids. CDR3 sequence reads: CASSFGGPEKLFF. In nucleotides, the CDR3 is TGTGCCAGCAGCTTCGGTGGGCCTGAAAAACTGTTTTTT.

The chain couples TRBV10-3 to TRBJ1-4; 8 positions agree with TRBD1. V shed 7 bases and J 4 bases; nucleotides not matched to a gene: 5. This CDR3 region has 14 residues. Germline V gene sequence: CDR1 ENHRY, CDR2 SYGVKD. The chain's CDR3 is CAINPGGLNEKLFF. The CDR3 nucleotides read TGTGCCATCAATCCAGGGGGCCTTAATGAAAAACTGTTTTTT.

This chain joins TRBV6-1 and TRBJ1-4, with D unclear. Germline CDR1 reads MNHNS; CDR2 reads SASEGT. This CDR3 comprises 15 residues. V was trimmed by 6 bases and J by 0 bases, leaving 11 bases between them. CDR3 sequence: CASSLTDSTNEKLFF. The CDR3 nucleotides are TGTGCCAGCAGCCTCACGGACTCAACTAATGAAAAACTGTTTTTT.

The chain combines TRBV5-1 with TRBJ2-7; TRBD2 matches 14 bases. The V and J ends lost 0 bases and 7 bases, in that order; junction bases with no gene match: 9. Germline lookup yields CDR1 SGHRS and CDR2 YFSETQ. The CDR3 extends over 17 amino acids. The CDR3 loop reads CASSLALGTSGSHEQYF. In nucleotides, the CDR3 is TGCGCCAGCAGCTTGGCCCTGGGGACTAGCGGGAGTCATGAGCAGTACTTC.

The chain uses TRBV2 and TRBJ2-1, with TRBD2 matching over 9 bases. Germline loops: CDR1 SNHLY, CDR2 FYNNEI. With 8 bases clipped from V and 6 bases from J, the junction kept 14 bases outside the gene matches. The CDR3 consists of 16 residues. This CDR3 reads CASSPHLAGEGNEQFF. The CDR3 DNA follows: TGTGCCAGCTCACCCCATTTAGCGGGAGAAGGCAATGAGCAGTTCTTC.

This chain joins TRBV10-3 and TRBJ1-5, with TRBD1 identical over 9 bases. Per the germline V gene, CDR1 is ENHRY and CDR2 is SYGVKD. This CDR3 region has 17 residues. J lost 4 bases, V lost 0 bases, and 7 bases had no gene match. The CDR3 sequence: CAISESGTGTGNQPQHF. CDR3 bases: TGTGCCATCAGTGAGTCGGGGACCGGGACAGGGAATCAGCCCCAGCATTTT.

The V call is TRBV5-1, the J call TRBJ2-3; D tentatively reads TRBD1 or TRBD2 (5 bases each). Germline CDR1 reads SGHRS; CDR2 reads YFSETQ. CDR3 length: 16 residues. V lost 3 bases and J 1 base, leaving 15 bases between the germline ends. The chain's CDR3 is CASSSGRLPGTDTQYF. CDR3 DNA sequence: TGCGCCAGCAGCTCGGGACGACTACCCGGCACAGATACGCAGTATTTT.

The gene calls are TRBV6-1 and TRBJ2-7; 7 nucleotides agree with TRBD2. CDR1 is MNHNS, CDR2 SASEGT, per germline. Trimming removed 3 bases from V and 5 bases from J; junction bases left unmatched: 13. The CDR3 has 16 amino acids. In DNA form, the CDR3 reads TGTGCCAGCAGTGACAAGTGGAGGACTAGTGGTGACGAGCAGTACTTC. Residues: CASSDKWRTSGDEQYF.

This rearrangement joins TRBV2 to TRBJ2-7; TRBD2 matches at 8 bases. The CDR3 extends over 15 amino acids. CDR1 and CDR2 from the germline V gene are SNHLY and FYNNEI. With V trimmed by 3 bases and J by 0 bases, 4 bases remained unmatched. In DNA, the CDR3 is TGTGCCAGCAGTGATTCTAGCGGGTACTCCTACGAGCAGTACTTC. It translates to CASSDSSGYSYEQYF.